The clone carrying this T cell receptor beta chain was observed a handful of times. These data originate in a study of blood T cell repertoires in COVID-19. In the study overall: PBMCs, B-cell-depleted T cells, or T cells provided the cDNA or gDNA that made up the material.

CDR3 length: 16 amino acids. Germline V gene sequence: CDR1 GTSNPN, CDR2 SVGIG (reference sequence). With 5 bases removed from V and 3 bases from J, the gap between germline ends came to 20 bases. Per the authors' pipeline: Estimated nucleated cell counts came from reference gene primer amplification. Here immunoSEQ multiplex PCR was the method, and the copy in TCRdb shows in-frame clones only, minus some. V, J and clone size are those of that table, while D and trimming were read from the DNA. This sample has 350,000 or so clones, with 88% found just once. Sequencing input: PBMCs or T cells enriched from blood (not recorded which). This TCR came from a woman in her thirties who had been exposed to COVID-19. This chain uses TRBV30 with TRBJ1-5; D may be TRBD1 (5 bases). For the CDR3, the DNA is TGTGCCTGGGGGGGAGGGGCCGACCTCTTCAATCAGCCCCAGCATTTT. Translating it yields CAWGGGADLFNQPQHF. Supplemented by reference TRBV30 and TRBJ1-5, the full variable domain reads SQTIHQWPATLVQPVGSPLSLECTVEGTSNPNLYWYRQAAGRGLQLLFYSVGIGQISSEVPQNLSASRPQDRQFILSSKKLLLSDSGFYLCAWGGGADLFNQPQHFGDGTRLSIL.